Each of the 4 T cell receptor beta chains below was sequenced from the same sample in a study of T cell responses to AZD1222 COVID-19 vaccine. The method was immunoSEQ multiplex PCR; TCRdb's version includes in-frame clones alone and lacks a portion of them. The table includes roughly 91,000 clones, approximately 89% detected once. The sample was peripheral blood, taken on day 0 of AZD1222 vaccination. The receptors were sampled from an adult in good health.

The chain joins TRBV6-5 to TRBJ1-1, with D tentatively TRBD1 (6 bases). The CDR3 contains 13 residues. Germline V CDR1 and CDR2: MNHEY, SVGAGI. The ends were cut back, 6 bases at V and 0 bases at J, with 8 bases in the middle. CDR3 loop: CASSRTVNTEAFF. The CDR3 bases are TGTGCCAGCAGCAGGACAGTGAACACTGAAGCTTTCTTT.

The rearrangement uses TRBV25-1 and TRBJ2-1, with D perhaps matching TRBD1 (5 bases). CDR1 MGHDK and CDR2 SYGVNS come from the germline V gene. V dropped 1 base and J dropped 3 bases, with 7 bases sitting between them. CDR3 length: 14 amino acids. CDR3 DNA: TGTGCCAGCAGTGAATGGGGCGGCTACAATGAGCAGTTCTTC. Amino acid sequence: CASSEWGGYNEQFF.

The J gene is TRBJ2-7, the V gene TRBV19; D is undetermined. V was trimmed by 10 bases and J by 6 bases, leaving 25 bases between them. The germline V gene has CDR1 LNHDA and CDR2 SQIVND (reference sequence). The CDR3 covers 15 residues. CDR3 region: CATNPPLWPAGEQYF. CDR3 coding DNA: TGTGCCACCAATCCCCCATTGTGGCCGGCAGGCGAGCAGTACTTC.

The CDR3 DNA is TGCGCCAGCAGCCAGCTCTCGACAGGAGCCAATCAGCCCCAGCATTTT. Its translation is CASSQLSTGANQPQHF. This chain links TRBV4-1 with TRBJ1-5; D may be TRBD1 (6 bases). V lost 3 bases and J 3 bases, leaving 15 bases between the germline ends. The CDR3 extends over 16 amino acids. Germline V gives CDR1 MGHRA, CDR2 YSYEKL.